The sequence of this T cell receptor beta chain was determined in a study of T cell repertoires in cytomegalovirus infection. There are 17 residues in the CDR3. Germline V gene sequence: CDR1 LNHDA, CDR2 SQIVND (reference sequence). A remark on this clonotype: Its antigen is still unknown. A junction end diverges from the germline sequence, so it may reflect a read error.

TCRdb re-called the reads through MiXCR, storing one row per CDR3 protein. This repertoire shows around 800,000 distinct CDR3 sequences, around a third found once; its top ten account for 9.5% to 15%. This receptor was obtained from a human donor in good health (CMV status not recorded). Some clones in this sample may be carry-over from other donors' samples. The specimen was cultured CD8+ T cells from PBMCs, collected from culture after CMV antigen stimulation. The V call is TRBV19, the J call TRBJ1-5; D may be TRBD1 (6 bases). Written as DNA, the CDR3 is TGTGCCAGTAGTATGGGAGGGACACCTTATAGCAATCAGCCTCAGCATTTT. Its translation: CASSMGGTPYSNQPQHF.